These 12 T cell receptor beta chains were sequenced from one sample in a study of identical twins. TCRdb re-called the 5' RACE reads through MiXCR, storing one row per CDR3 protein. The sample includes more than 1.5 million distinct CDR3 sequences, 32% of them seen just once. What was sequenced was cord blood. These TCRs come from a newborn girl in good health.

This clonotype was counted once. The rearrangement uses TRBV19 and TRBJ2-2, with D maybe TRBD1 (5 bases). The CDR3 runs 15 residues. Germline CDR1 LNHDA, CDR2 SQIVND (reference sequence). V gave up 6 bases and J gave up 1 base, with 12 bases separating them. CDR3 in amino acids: CASSGYTGNTGELFF. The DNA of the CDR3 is TGTGCCAGTAGCGGATATACAGGGAACACCGGGGAGCTGTTTTTT.

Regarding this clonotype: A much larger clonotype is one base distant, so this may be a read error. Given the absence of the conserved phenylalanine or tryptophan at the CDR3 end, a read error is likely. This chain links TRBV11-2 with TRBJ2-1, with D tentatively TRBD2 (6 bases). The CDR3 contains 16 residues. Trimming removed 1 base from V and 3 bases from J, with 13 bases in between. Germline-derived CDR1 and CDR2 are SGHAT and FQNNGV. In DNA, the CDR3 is TGTGCCAGCAGCTTAGGGGGGGACGTCTTCTACAATGAGCAGTTCCTC. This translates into CASSLGGDVFYNEQFL.

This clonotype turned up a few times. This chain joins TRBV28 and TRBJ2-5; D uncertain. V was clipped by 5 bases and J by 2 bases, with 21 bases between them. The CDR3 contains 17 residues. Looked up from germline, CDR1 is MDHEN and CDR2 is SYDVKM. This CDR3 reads CASSAPIPWTTQETQYF. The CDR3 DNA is TGTGCCAGCAGTGCTCCTATACCCTGGACGACTCAAGAGACCCAGTACTTC.

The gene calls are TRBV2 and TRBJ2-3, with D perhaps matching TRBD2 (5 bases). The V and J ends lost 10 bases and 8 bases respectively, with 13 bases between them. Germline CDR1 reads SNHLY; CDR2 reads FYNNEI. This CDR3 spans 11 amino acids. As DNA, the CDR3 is TGTGCCACCGTTGAGGGTGGTACGCAGTATTTT. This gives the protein CATVEGGTQYF. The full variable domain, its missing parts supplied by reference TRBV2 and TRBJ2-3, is EPEVTQTPSHQVTQMGQEVILRCVPISNHLYFYWYRQILGQKVEFLVSFYNNEISEKSEIFDDQFSVERPDGSNFTLKIRSTKLEDSAMYFCATVEGGTQYFGPGTRLTVL.

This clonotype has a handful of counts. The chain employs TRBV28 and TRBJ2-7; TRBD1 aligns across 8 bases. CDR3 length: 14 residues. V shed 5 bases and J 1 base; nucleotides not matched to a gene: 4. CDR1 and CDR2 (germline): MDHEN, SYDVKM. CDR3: CASSHRGMSYEQYF. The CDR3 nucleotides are TGTGCCAGCAGTCACAGGGGGATGTCCTACGAGCAGTACTTC. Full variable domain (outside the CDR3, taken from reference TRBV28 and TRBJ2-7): DVKVTQSSRYLVKRTGEKVFLECVQDMDHENMFWYRQDPGLGLRLIYFSYDVKMKEKGDIPEGYSVSREKKERFSLILESASTNQTSMYLCASSHRGMSYEQYFGPGTRLTVT.

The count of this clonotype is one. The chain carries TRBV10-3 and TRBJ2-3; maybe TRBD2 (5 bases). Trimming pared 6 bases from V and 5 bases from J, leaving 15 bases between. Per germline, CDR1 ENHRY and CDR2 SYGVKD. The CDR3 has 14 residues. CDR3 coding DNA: TGTGCCATCAGCATCACTAGTTACATAGATACGCAGTATTTT. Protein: CAISITSYIDTQYF.

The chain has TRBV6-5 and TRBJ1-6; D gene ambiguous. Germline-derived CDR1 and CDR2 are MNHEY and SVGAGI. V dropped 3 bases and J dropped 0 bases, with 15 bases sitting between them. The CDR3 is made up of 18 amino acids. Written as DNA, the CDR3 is TGTGCCAGCAGTTATACGGGCGGGCCTAGCTCCTATAATTCACCCCTCCACTTT. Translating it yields CASSYTGGPSSYNSPLHF.

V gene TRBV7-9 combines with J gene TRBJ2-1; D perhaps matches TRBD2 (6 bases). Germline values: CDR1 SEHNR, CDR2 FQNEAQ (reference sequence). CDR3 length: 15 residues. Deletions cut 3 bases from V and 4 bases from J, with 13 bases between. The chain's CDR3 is CASSFGGVLYNEQFF. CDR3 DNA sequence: TGTGCCAGCAGCTTCGGCGGGGTTTTGTACAATGAGCAGTTCTTC.

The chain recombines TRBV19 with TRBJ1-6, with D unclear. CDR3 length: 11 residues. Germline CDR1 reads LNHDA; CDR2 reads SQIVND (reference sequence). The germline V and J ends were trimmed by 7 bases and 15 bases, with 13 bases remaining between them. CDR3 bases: TGTGCCAGTACTGAAGGGAATAGCCTCCACTTT. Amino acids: CASTEGNSLHF.

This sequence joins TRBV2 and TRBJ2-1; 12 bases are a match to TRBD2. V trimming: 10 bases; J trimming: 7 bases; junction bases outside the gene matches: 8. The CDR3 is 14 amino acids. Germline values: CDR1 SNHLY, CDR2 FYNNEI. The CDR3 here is CATWTSGAKNEQFF. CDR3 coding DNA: TGTGCCACCTGGACTAGCGGGGCAAAAAATGAGCAGTTCTTC. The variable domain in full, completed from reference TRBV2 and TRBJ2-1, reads EPEVTQTPSHQVTQMGQEVILRCVPISNHLYFYWYRQILGQKVEFLVSFYNNEISEKSEIFDDQFSVERPDGSNFTLKIRSTKLEDSAMYFCATWTSGAKNEQFFGPGTRLTVL.

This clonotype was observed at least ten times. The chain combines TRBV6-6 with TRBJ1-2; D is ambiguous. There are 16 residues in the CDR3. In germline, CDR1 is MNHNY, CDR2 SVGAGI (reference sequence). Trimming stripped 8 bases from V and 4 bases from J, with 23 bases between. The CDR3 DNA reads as TGTGCCAGCTCGGGAAACGGTGGGAGAGGAAGCTATGGCTACACCTTC. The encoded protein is CASSGNGGRGSYGYTF.

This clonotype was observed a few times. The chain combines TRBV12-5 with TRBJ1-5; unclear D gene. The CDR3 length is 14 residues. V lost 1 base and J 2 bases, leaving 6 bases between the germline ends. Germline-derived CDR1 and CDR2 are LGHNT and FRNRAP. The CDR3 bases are TGTGCTAGTGGTTTGGAGGAGGGCAATCAGCCCCAGCATTTT. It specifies CASGLEEGNQPQHF.